The rows below give T cell receptor beta chains drawn from one sample of a study of blood T cell repertoires in COVID-19. This table comes from immunoSEQ multiplex PCR, and its TCRdb copy is limited to in-frame clones, with some not included. The profile covers approximately 290,000 clones, with about four fifths appearing a single time and 15% to 19% taken by the ten largest. Sequencing used peripheral blood. The receptors originated from a person between 65 and 79 years old with COVID-19, enrolled during active disease. Both conserved end residues are part of each CDR3. The order of the fields is J gene, CDR3 length, clone size, V gene, D gene, CDR3 protein, CDR3 DNA. D genes are given only for firm matches. Rows give clone size only sometimes, using once, few, many, or a class for an expanded clone.

j_call: TRBJ2-7
cdr3_length: 14
clone_size: -
v_call: TRBV5-4
d_call: -
cdr3_aa: CASSGTGGGDEQYF
cdr3_nt: TGTGCCAGCAGCGGAACCGGGGGTGGTGACGAGCAGTACTTC

j_call: TRBJ2-1
cdr3_length: 16
clone_size: -
v_call: TRBV19
d_call: -
cdr3_aa: CASSTDYGGSRNEQFF
cdr3_nt: TGTGCCAGTAGTACCGATTATGGAGGGTCTCGCAATGAGCAGTTCTTC

j_call: TRBJ2-3
cdr3_length: 12
clone_size: -
v_call: TRBV15
d_call: -
cdr3_aa: CATSRDQDTQYF
cdr3_nt: TGTGCCACCAGCAGAGATCAAGATACGCAGTATTTT

j_call: TRBJ2-2
cdr3_length: 15
clone_size: -
v_call: TRBV27
d_call: -
cdr3_aa: CASSSGGANTGELFF
cdr3_nt: TGTGCCAGCAGTTCAGGAGGGGCGAACACCGGGGAGCTGTTTTTT

j_call: TRBJ2-7
cdr3_length: 15
clone_size: -
v_call: TRBV28
d_call: TRBD1
cdr3_aa: CASRPPGQITYEQYF
cdr3_nt: TGTGCCAGCAGACCCCCGGGACAGATTACCTACGAGCAGTACTTC

j_call: TRBJ2-7
cdr3_length: 12
clone_size: -
v_call: TRBV30
d_call: TRBD1
cdr3_aa: CAWNPQGYEQYF
cdr3_nt: TGTGCCTGGAATCCACAGGGGTACGAGCAGTACTTC

j_call: TRBJ2-5
cdr3_length: 17
clone_size: -
v_call: TRBV3-1/TRBV3-2
d_call: -
cdr3_aa: CASSPRERVGYQETQYF
cdr3_nt: TGTGCCAGCAGCCCTAGGGAGCGGGTAGGGTACCAAGAGACCCAGTACTTC

j_call: TRBJ2-1
cdr3_length: 12
clone_size: -
v_call: TRBV3-1/TRBV3-2
d_call: -
cdr3_aa: CASSQVNSSQFF
cdr3_nt: TGTGCCAGCAGCCAAGTTAATAGCTCCCAGTTCTTC

j_call: TRBJ1-5
cdr3_length: 18
clone_size: -
v_call: TRBV24-1
d_call: -
cdr3_aa: CATSAAGLRASCNQPQHF
cdr3_nt: TGTGCCACCAGCGCCGCGGGACTGAGGGCCAGTTGCAATCAGCCCCAGCATTTT

j_call: TRBJ1-5
cdr3_length: 18
clone_size: few
v_call: TRBV4-3
d_call: TRBD1
cdr3_aa: CASSQDFRAGGLVQPQHF
cdr3_nt: TGCGCCAGCAGCCAAGATTTTAGGGCAGGGGGCTTGGTGCAGCCCCAGCATTTT

j_call: TRBJ2-7
cdr3_length: 14
clone_size: -
v_call: TRBV3-1/TRBV3-2
d_call: TRBD1
cdr3_aa: CASSHRGRNYEQYF
cdr3_nt: TGTGCCAGCAGCCACAGGGGGAGAAACTACGAGCAGTACTTC

j_call: TRBJ1-4
cdr3_length: 17
clone_size: once
v_call: TRBV5-8
d_call: TRBD1
cdr3_aa: CASSLGGFGTAPEKLFF
cdr3_nt: TGTGCCAGCAGCTTAGGGGGATTCGGGACAGCTCCCGAAAAACTGTTTTTT

j_call: TRBJ2-3
cdr3_length: 16
clone_size: -
v_call: TRBV5-5
d_call: TRBD1
cdr3_aa: CASSPGDRRISDTQYF
cdr3_nt: TGTGCCAGCAGCCCAGGGGACAGGCGAATTTCAGATACGCAGTATTTT

j_call: TRBJ1-6
cdr3_length: 15
clone_size: few
v_call: TRBV30
d_call: TRBD1
cdr3_aa: CAWSVGDRVNSPLHF
cdr3_nt: TGTGCCTGGAGTGTAGGGGACAGGGTTAATTCACCCCTCCACTTT

j_call: TRBJ2-1
cdr3_length: 15
clone_size: -
v_call: TRBV10-3
d_call: TRBD1
cdr3_aa: CAISESTTGVSEQFF
cdr3_nt: TGTGCCATCAGTGAGTCGACTACAGGGGTTAGCGAGCAGTTCTTC

j_call: TRBJ2-5
cdr3_length: 16
clone_size: -
v_call: TRBV9
d_call: TRBD1
cdr3_aa: CASSLRAETGWETQYF
cdr3_nt: TGTGCCAGCAGCCTACGGGCAGAGACAGGGTGGGAGACCCAGTACTTC

j_call: TRBJ1-6
cdr3_length: 14
clone_size: -
v_call: TRBV7-3
d_call: TRBD1
cdr3_aa: CASSLGQRNSPLHF
cdr3_nt: TGTGCCAGCAGCTTGGGACAGCGTAATTCACCCCTCCACTTT

j_call: TRBJ2-2
cdr3_length: 13
clone_size: -
v_call: TRBV25-1
d_call: -
cdr3_aa: CASRSRGTGELFF
cdr3_nt: TGTGCCAGCAGATCCAGGGGCACCGGGGAGCTGTTTTTT

j_call: TRBJ2-2
cdr3_length: 14
clone_size: -
v_call: TRBV15
d_call: -
cdr3_aa: CATGETAHPGELFF
cdr3_nt: TGTGCCACCGGAGAGACAGCCCACCCCGGGGAGCTGTTTTTT

j_call: TRBJ1-6
cdr3_length: 15
clone_size: -
v_call: TRBV6-2/TRBV6-3
d_call: -
cdr3_aa: CASSARPPANSPLHF
cdr3_nt: TGTGCCAGCAGTGCGCGGCCGCCGGCCAATTCACCCCTCCACTTT

j_call: TRBJ2-3
cdr3_length: 15
clone_size: -
v_call: TRBV5-6
d_call: TRBD2
cdr3_aa: CASSGDYQLAPTQYF
cdr3_nt: TGTGCCAGCAGCGGGGACTACCAGCTAGCCCCTACGCAGTATTTT

j_call: TRBJ1-1
cdr3_length: 10
clone_size: -
v_call: TRBV7-9
d_call: -
cdr3_aa: CASGNTEAFF
cdr3_nt: TGTGCCAGCGGCAACACTGAAGCTTTCTTT

j_call: TRBJ1-4
cdr3_length: 14
clone_size: -
v_call: TRBV6-5
d_call: -
cdr3_aa: CASSYSVFNEKLFF
cdr3_nt: TGTGCCAGCAGTTACTCTGTCTTTAATGAAAAACTGTTTTTT

j_call: TRBJ2-2
cdr3_length: 13
clone_size: -
v_call: TRBV3-1/TRBV3-2
d_call: -
cdr3_aa: CASSQGRVGGLFF
cdr3_nt: TGTGCCAGCAGCCAAGGACGGGTCGGCGGGCTGTTTTTT

j_call: TRBJ1-2
cdr3_length: 14
clone_size: -
v_call: TRBV5-1
d_call: -
cdr3_aa: CASSLASEGGGYTF
cdr3_nt: TGCGCCAGCAGCTTGGCCTCGGAGGGAGGTGGCTACACCTTC

j_call: TRBJ2-7
cdr3_length: 13
clone_size: -
v_call: TRBV6-2/TRBV6-3
d_call: -
cdr3_aa: CASSRTTAYEQYF
cdr3_nt: TGTGCCAGCAGTCGCACAACAGCCTACGAGCAGTACTTC

j_call: TRBJ2-1
cdr3_length: 15
clone_size: -
v_call: TRBV5-1
d_call: TRBD2
cdr3_aa: CASSLELAGYNEQFF
cdr3_nt: TGCGCCAGCAGCTTGGAACTAGCGGGATACAATGAGCAGTTCTTC

j_call: TRBJ2-2
cdr3_length: 13
clone_size: once
v_call: TRBV7-9
d_call: -
cdr3_aa: CASSPQGTGELFF
cdr3_nt: TGTGCCAGCAGCCCCCAGGGCACCGGGGAGCTGTTTTTT

j_call: TRBJ1-2
cdr3_length: 12
clone_size: -
v_call: TRBV27
d_call: -
cdr3_aa: CASSLKEEGYTF
cdr3_nt: TGTGCCAGCAGTTTAAAGGAGGAGGGCTACACCTTC

j_call: TRBJ1-2
cdr3_length: 15
clone_size: few
v_call: TRBV5-1
d_call: -
cdr3_aa: CASSLVGAANYGYTF
cdr3_nt: TGCGCCAGCAGCTTGGTTGGGGCTGCTAACTATGGCTACACCTTC